These T cell receptor beta chains were read from a single sample in a study of T cells in Graves' hyperthyroidism and ophthalmopathy. TCRdb re-called the multiplex PCR reads with MiXCR, one entry per CDR3 protein. This repertoire shows roughly 290,000 distinct CDR3 sequences, about an eighth found once; its top ten account for around 7.9%. Input material: blood. The source is a woman aged 30 to 39 with Graves' hyperthyroidism that later progressed to Graves' ophthalmopathy. Both conserved end residues are part of each CDR3. D genes are given only for firm matches. Only some rows state a clone size, as once, few, many or a class for expanded clones.

clone_size: many
v_call: TRBV7-2
j_call: TRBJ2-4
d_call: -
cdr3_aa: CASSTAGLAKNIQYF
cdr3_nt: TGTGCCAGCAGCACCGCGGGTTTAGCCAAAAACATTCAGTACTTC

clone_size: many
v_call: TRBV7-9
j_call: TRBJ2-7
d_call: TRBD1
cdr3_aa: CASSLGTGTYEQYF
cdr3_nt: TGTGCCAGCAGCTTAGGGACAGGGACCTACGAGCAGTACTTC

clone_size: many
v_call: TRBV27
j_call: TRBJ2-7
d_call: -
cdr3_aa: CASSPIITYEQYF
cdr3_nt: TGTGCCAGCAGTCCGATCATAACCTACGAGCAGTACTTC

clone_size: many
v_call: TRBV12-3/TRBV12-4
j_call: TRBJ2-5
d_call: TRBD2
cdr3_aa: CASSLARRGLAGGSETQYF
cdr3_nt: TGTGCCAGCAGTTTAGCCCGGCGGGGACTAGCGGGAGGATCGGAGACCCAGTACTTC

clone_size: few
v_call: TRBV27
j_call: TRBJ2-7
d_call: -
cdr3_aa: CASSFGEIGGEQYF
cdr3_nt: TGTGCCAGCAGTTTCGGGGAGATAGGTGGCGAGCAGTACTTC

clone_size: many
v_call: TRBV27
j_call: TRBJ2-3
d_call: -
cdr3_aa: CASSFQNGGDTQYF
cdr3_nt: TGTGCCAGCAGTTTTCAAAACGGAGGGGATACGCAGTATTTT

clone_size: -
v_call: TRBV9
j_call: TRBJ1-3
d_call: -
cdr3_aa: CASSLPLSGNTIYF
cdr3_nt: TGTGCCAGCAGCCTACCTCTCTCTGGAAACACCATATATTTT

clone_size: -
v_call: TRBV9
j_call: TRBJ2-4
d_call: TRBD1
cdr3_aa: CASSPKDRAKNIQYF
cdr3_nt: TGTGCCAGCAGCCCTAAGGACAGGGCCAAAAACATTCAGTACTTC

clone_size: many
v_call: TRBV20-1
j_call: TRBJ2-1
d_call: -
cdr3_aa: CSATWGTSISYNEQFF
cdr3_nt: TGCAGTGCTACTTGGGGAACTAGCATCTCCTACAATGAGCAGTTCTTC

clone_size: many
v_call: TRBV7-9
j_call: TRBJ2-3
d_call: -
cdr3_aa: CASNPGTLEHTQYF
cdr3_nt: TGTGCCAGCAACCCGGGGACCTTGGAACATACGCAGTATTTT

clone_size: -
v_call: TRBV19
j_call: TRBJ2-4
d_call: -
cdr3_aa: CASSRTNGLAKNIQYF
cdr3_nt: TGTGCCAGTAGTAGGACGAACGGCTTGGCCAAAAACATTCAGTACTTC

clone_size: many
v_call: TRBV24-1
j_call: TRBJ1-5
d_call: -
cdr3_aa: CATSDPTSGTGSNQPQHF
cdr3_nt: TGTGCCACCAGTGATCCAACCTCAGGGACGGGAAGCAATCAGCCCCAGCATTTT

clone_size: -
v_call: TRBV6-1
j_call: TRBJ2-3
d_call: TRBD2
cdr3_aa: CASSEDRLAGYTDTQYF
cdr3_nt: TGTGCCAGCAGTGAAGACAGACTAGCGGGATACACAGATACGCAGTATTTT

clone_size: many
v_call: TRBV6-2/TRBV6-3
j_call: TRBJ2-7
d_call: -
cdr3_aa: CASSYYTRRVSYEQYF
cdr3_nt: TGTGCCAGCAGTTACTATACGCGGAGGGTCTCCTACGAGCAGTACTTC

clone_size: many
v_call: TRBV6-2/TRBV6-3
j_call: TRBJ2-1
d_call: TRBD1
cdr3_aa: CASTWPGTGINEQFF
cdr3_nt: TGTGCCAGCACTTGGCCCGGGACAGGGATCAATGAGCAGTTCTTC

clone_size: many
v_call: TRBV6-1
j_call: TRBJ1-2
d_call: -
cdr3_aa: CASSPYSFGNYGYTF
cdr3_nt: TGTGCCAGCAGTCCGTACTCCTTCGGGAACTATGGCTACACCTTC

clone_size: many
v_call: TRBV6-1
j_call: TRBJ2-3
d_call: -
cdr3_aa: CASSARPGAGATDTQYF
cdr3_nt: TGTGCCAGCAGTGCCAGGCCAGGGGCCGGCGCCACAGATACGCAGTATTTT

clone_size: many
v_call: TRBV3-1
j_call: TRBJ1-5
d_call: -
cdr3_aa: CASSQAQGRNQPQHF
cdr3_nt: TGTGCCAGCAGCCAAGCGCAGGGAAGAAATCAGCCCCAGCATTTT

clone_size: -
v_call: TRBV20-1
j_call: TRBJ1-6
d_call: -
cdr3_aa: CSAQLGDSKSPLHF
cdr3_nt: TGCAGTGCCCAATTAGGAGACAGTAAATCACCCCTCCACTTT

clone_size: many
v_call: TRBV28
j_call: TRBJ2-1
d_call: TRBD2
cdr3_aa: CASSRLASEQFF
cdr3_nt: TGTGCCAGCAGTAGACTAGCCAGTGAGCAGTTCTTC

clone_size: many
v_call: TRBV7-9
j_call: TRBJ2-5
d_call: -
cdr3_aa: CAIELLRNEETQYF
cdr3_nt: TGTGCCATAGAGCTTCTACGGAACGAAGAGACCCAGTACTTC

clone_size: -
v_call: TRBV10-3
j_call: TRBJ2-7
d_call: -
cdr3_aa: CAISDRTETYEQYF
cdr3_nt: TGTGCCATCAGTGATCGGACAGAGACCTACGAGCAGTACTTC

clone_size: many
v_call: TRBV20-1
j_call: TRBJ2-1
d_call: TRBD1
cdr3_aa: CSARVSWGQAEQFF
cdr3_nt: TGCAGTGCTAGAGTTTCGTGGGGACAGGCTGAGCAGTTCTTC

clone_size: many
v_call: TRBV5-8
j_call: TRBJ2-1
d_call: TRBD2
cdr3_aa: CASSSGLAGVEQFF
cdr3_nt: TGTGCCAGCAGCTCGGGACTAGCGGGTGTTGAGCAGTTCTTC

clone_size: -
v_call: TRBV9
j_call: TRBJ2-3
d_call: -
cdr3_aa: CASSVASTSTDTQYF
cdr3_nt: TGTGCCAGCAGCGTAGCTTCGACTAGCACAGATACGCAGTATTTT

clone_size: many
v_call: TRBV24-1
j_call: TRBJ2-7
d_call: TRBD2
cdr3_aa: CATQGGSSYEQYF
cdr3_nt: TGTGCCACCCAAGGCGGGAGCTCCTACGAGCAGTACTTC

clone_size: -
v_call: TRBV12-3/TRBV12-4
j_call: TRBJ1-5
d_call: TRBD1
cdr3_aa: CASSLAPGQKHF
cdr3_nt: TGTGCCAGCAGCTTGGCCCCGGGACAGAAGCATTTT

clone_size: many
v_call: TRBV7-8
j_call: TRBJ2-3
d_call: TRBD1
cdr3_aa: CASSLFPGTGYDTQYF
cdr3_nt: TGTGCCAGCAGCTTATTTCCCGGGACAGGGTACGATACGCAGTATTTT

clone_size: many
v_call: TRBV7-6
j_call: TRBJ2-1
d_call: TRBD2
cdr3_aa: CASSAGTSGYEQFF
cdr3_nt: TGTGCCAGCAGCGCCGGGACTAGCGGGTACGAGCAGTTCTTC

clone_size: -
v_call: TRBV6-2/TRBV6-3
j_call: TRBJ2-1
d_call: -
cdr3_aa: CASSYSASSGSSYNEQFF
cdr3_nt: TGTGCCAGCAGTTACTCGGCTAGCAGCGGTAGCTCCTACAATGAGCAGTTCTTC

clone_size: many
v_call: TRBV11-3
j_call: TRBJ2-1
d_call: -
cdr3_aa: CASSTKNNEQFF
cdr3_nt: TGTGCCAGCAGCACTAAGAACAATGAGCAGTTCTTC

clone_size: many
v_call: TRBV28
j_call: TRBJ2-4
d_call: -
cdr3_aa: CASSPPGSGKNIQYF
cdr3_nt: TGTGCCAGCAGTCCCCCAGGTTCGGGGAAAAACATTCAGTACTTC

clone_size: many
v_call: TRBV30
j_call: TRBJ1-2
d_call: -
cdr3_aa: CAWLGPYGYTF
cdr3_nt: TGTGCCTGGCTTGGACCATATGGCTACACCTTC

clone_size: many
v_call: TRBV3-1
j_call: TRBJ2-3
d_call: TRBD2
cdr3_aa: CASSRTSGVTDTQYF
cdr3_nt: TGTGCCAGCAGTCGGACTAGCGGGGTTACAGATACGCAGTATTTT

clone_size: many
v_call: TRBV7-2
j_call: TRBJ1-6
d_call: -
cdr3_aa: CASSSNPGDSPLHF
cdr3_nt: TGTGCCAGCAGCTCGAATCCGGGAGATTCACCCCTCCACTTT

clone_size: many
v_call: TRBV28
j_call: TRBJ1-2
d_call: -
cdr3_aa: CASSFIGSGYVYTF
cdr3_nt: TGTGCCAGCAGTTTTATTGGGTCTGGCTATGTCTACACCTTC

clone_size: many
v_call: TRBV28
j_call: TRBJ2-7
d_call: TRBD2
cdr3_aa: CASGGLASSEQYF
cdr3_nt: TGTGCCAGCGGAGGACTAGCAAGTTCCGAGCAGTACTTC

clone_size: many
v_call: TRBV7-2
j_call: TRBJ2-5
d_call: -
cdr3_aa: CASSPRGAQETQYF
cdr3_nt: TGTGCCAGCAGCCCGAGAGGGGCCCAAGAGACCCAGTACTTC

clone_size: many
v_call: TRBV30
j_call: TRBJ1-2
d_call: -
cdr3_aa: CAWSVGFGYGYTF
cdr3_nt: TGTGCCTGGAGTGTGGGGTTCGGCTATGGCTACACCTTC

clone_size: many
v_call: TRBV6-2/TRBV6-3
j_call: TRBJ2-2
d_call: TRBD1
cdr3_aa: CASRSDRVNTGELFF
cdr3_nt: TGTGCCAGCAGATCGGACAGGGTGAACACCGGGGAGCTGTTTTTT

clone_size: -
v_call: TRBV29-1
j_call: TRBJ2-7
d_call: TRBD1
cdr3_aa: CSVEMTGVGEQYF
cdr3_nt: TGCAGCGTTGAGATGACAGGGGTCGGGGAGCAGTACTTC

clone_size: many
v_call: TRBV28
j_call: TRBJ2-7
d_call: -
cdr3_aa: CASDGRGYEQYF
cdr3_nt: TGTGCCAGCGACGGCCGGGGGTACGAGCAGTACTTC

clone_size: few
v_call: TRBV7-2
j_call: TRBJ2-3
d_call: TRBD2
cdr3_aa: CASSLASGLGTDTQYF
cdr3_nt: TGTGCCAGCAGCTTAGCATCGGGACTAGGCACAGATACGCAGTATTTT

clone_size: few
v_call: TRBV5-4
j_call: TRBJ1-2
d_call: TRBD1
cdr3_aa: CASSAGTGPPFYGYTF
cdr3_nt: TGTGCCAGCAGCGCTGGGACAGGCCCACCTTTCTATGGCTACACCTTC

clone_size: many
v_call: TRBV15
j_call: TRBJ2-3
d_call: -
cdr3_aa: CATSRGGGGGTQYF
cdr3_nt: TGTGCCACCAGCAGAGGCGGAGGGGGCGGCACGCAGTATTTT

clone_size: many
v_call: TRBV28
j_call: TRBJ2-5
d_call: -
cdr3_aa: CASRKQGPKETQYF
cdr3_nt: TGTGCCAGCAGGAAACAGGGTCCCAAGGAGACCCAGTACTTC

clone_size: many
v_call: TRBV7-2
j_call: TRBJ2-5
d_call: -
cdr3_aa: CASSFLAGQETQYF
cdr3_nt: TGTGCCAGCAGCTTTCTTGCAGGCCAAGAGACCCAGTACTTC

clone_size: many
v_call: TRBV20-1
j_call: TRBJ2-1
d_call: -
cdr3_aa: CSARDRLEGIGEQFF
cdr3_nt: TGCAGTGCTAGAGATCGACTAGAGGGGATCGGTGAGCAGTTCTTC

clone_size: -
v_call: TRBV6-1
j_call: TRBJ1-5
d_call: TRBD1
cdr3_aa: CASGWTGEQPQHF
cdr3_nt: TGTGCCAGCGGGTGGACAGGGGAACAGCCCCAGCATTTT

clone_size: -
v_call: TRBV7-9
j_call: TRBJ1-1
d_call: -
cdr3_aa: CASSPWGGGTEAFF
cdr3_nt: TGTGCCAGCAGCCCTTGGGGGGGTGGAACTGAAGCTTTCTTT

clone_size: many
v_call: TRBV28
j_call: TRBJ2-5
d_call: TRBD1
cdr3_aa: CASSLLWTGQETQYF
cdr3_nt: TGTGCCAGCAGTTTATTGTGGACAGGGCAAGAGACCCAGTACTTC

clone_size: many
v_call: TRBV6-1
j_call: TRBJ1-1
d_call: -
cdr3_aa: CASSAGAGVGTEAFF
cdr3_nt: TGTGCCAGCAGTGCAGGGGCGGGGGTGGGCACTGAAGCTTTCTTT

clone_size: -
v_call: TRBV7-3
j_call: TRBJ2-3
d_call: TRBD2
cdr3_aa: CASSLTGAGGVSGTDTQYF
cdr3_nt: TGTGCCAGCAGCTTAACAGGAGCGGGAGGAGTATCGGGCACAGATACGCAGTATTTT

clone_size: many
v_call: TRBV11-2
j_call: TRBJ2-3
d_call: TRBD2
cdr3_aa: CASSRLAGSTDTQYF
cdr3_nt: TGTGCCAGCAGCCGATTAGCGGGGAGCACAGATACGCAGTATTTT

clone_size: many
v_call: TRBV7-2
j_call: TRBJ2-3
d_call: -
cdr3_aa: CASSPGWRGTQYF
cdr3_nt: TGTGCCAGCAGCCCGGGATGGAGGGGTACGCAGTATTTT

clone_size: many
v_call: TRBV6-2/TRBV6-3
j_call: TRBJ2-1
d_call: -
cdr3_aa: CASSRDRTSTFDEQFF
cdr3_nt: TGTGCCAGCAGCCGAGACAGGACCTCAACTTTCGATGAGCAGTTCTTC

clone_size: few
v_call: TRBV27
j_call: TRBJ1-5
d_call: -
cdr3_aa: CASRSQGRIGNQPQHF
cdr3_nt: TGTGCCAGCAGGTCCCAGGGGAGGATCGGCAATCAGCCCCAGCATTTT

clone_size: many
v_call: TRBV4-3
j_call: TRBJ2-7
d_call: -
cdr3_aa: CASSSATGASYEQYF
cdr3_nt: TGCGCCAGCAGCTCCGCAACCGGGGCCTCCTACGAGCAGTACTTC